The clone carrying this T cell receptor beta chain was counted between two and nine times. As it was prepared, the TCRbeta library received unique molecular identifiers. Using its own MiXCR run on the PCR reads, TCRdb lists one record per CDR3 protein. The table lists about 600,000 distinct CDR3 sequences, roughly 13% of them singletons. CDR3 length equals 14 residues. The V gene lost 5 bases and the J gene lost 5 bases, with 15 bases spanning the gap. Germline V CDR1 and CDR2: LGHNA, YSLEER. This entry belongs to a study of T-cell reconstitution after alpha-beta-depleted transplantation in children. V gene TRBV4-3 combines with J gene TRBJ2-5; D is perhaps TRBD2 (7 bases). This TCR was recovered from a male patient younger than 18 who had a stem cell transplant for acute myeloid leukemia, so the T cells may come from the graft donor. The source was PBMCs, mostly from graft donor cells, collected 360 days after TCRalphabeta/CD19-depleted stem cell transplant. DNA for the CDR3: TGCGCCAGCAGCTTCGCGGGGGCTCGGGAGACCCAGTACTTC. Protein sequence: CASSFAGARETQYF.